This T cell receptor beta chain was captured in a study of cytomegalovirus exposure and HLA in healthy donors. These donors, healthy bone marrow donors, were studied. The PCR was carried out with 60 Vbeta primers and 13 Jbeta primers. Using immunoSEQ multiplex PCR, the repertoire was profiled, and TCRdb retains in-frame clones only, with some absent. The sample comprises around 120,000 clones, 80% of which are singletons, and 2.5% to 3% rests with the top ten. About this clone itself: The antigen remains undetermined. Its ends do not fully match the called genes, so a read error is possible.

The germline CDR1 and CDR2 sequences are MDHEN and SYDVKM. The CDR3 contains 12 residues. Study results and caveats: About 87% or about 30% of the time was how often most TCR beta V segments were productive, according to an earlier analysis. Information on immune exposure was restricted to one variable (CMV serostatus).

The sequence was obtained from a man under 40 in good health and CMV-seronegative. Sequenced input: PBMCs. The rearrangement links TRBV28 to TRBJ1-5, with D possibly matching TRBD1 (5 bases). CDR3 sequence (DNA): TGTGCCAGCACAGGGCCCAATCAGCCCCAGAATTTT. Translated: CASTGPNQPQNF. The complete variable domain, with remaining parts taken from reference TRBV28 and TRBJ1-5, reads DVKVTQSSRYLVKRTGEKVFLECVQDMDHENMFWYRQDPGLGLRLIYFSYDVKMKEKGDIPEGYSVSREKKERFSLILESASTNQTSMYLCASTGPNQPQNFGDGTRLSIL.